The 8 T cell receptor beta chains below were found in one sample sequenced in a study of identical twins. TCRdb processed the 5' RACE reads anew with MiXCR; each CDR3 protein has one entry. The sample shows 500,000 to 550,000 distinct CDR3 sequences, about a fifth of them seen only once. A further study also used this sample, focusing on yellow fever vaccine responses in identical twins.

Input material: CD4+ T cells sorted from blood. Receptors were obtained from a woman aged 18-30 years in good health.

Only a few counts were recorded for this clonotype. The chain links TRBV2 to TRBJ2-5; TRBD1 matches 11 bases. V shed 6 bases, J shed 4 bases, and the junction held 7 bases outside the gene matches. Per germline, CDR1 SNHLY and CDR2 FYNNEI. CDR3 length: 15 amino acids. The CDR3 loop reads CASSGRTGGGETQYF. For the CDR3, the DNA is TGTGCCAGCAGCGGTCGGACAGGGGGCGGAGAGACCCAGTACTTC.

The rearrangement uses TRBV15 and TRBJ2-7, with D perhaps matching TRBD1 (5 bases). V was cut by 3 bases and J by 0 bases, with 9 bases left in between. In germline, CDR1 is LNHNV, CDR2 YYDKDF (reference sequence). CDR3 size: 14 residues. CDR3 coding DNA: TGTGCCACCAGCAGGGTGACAGCCTCCTACGAGCAGTACTTC. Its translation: CATSRVTASYEQYF.

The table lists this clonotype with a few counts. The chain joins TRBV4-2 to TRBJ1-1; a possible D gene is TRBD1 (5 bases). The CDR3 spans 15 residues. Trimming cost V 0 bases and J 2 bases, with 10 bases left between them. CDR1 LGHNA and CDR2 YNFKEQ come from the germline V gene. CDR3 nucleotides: TGTGCCAGCAGCCAAGACAGGGCCCAAAACACTGAAGCTTTCTTT. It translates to CASSQDRAQNTEAFF.

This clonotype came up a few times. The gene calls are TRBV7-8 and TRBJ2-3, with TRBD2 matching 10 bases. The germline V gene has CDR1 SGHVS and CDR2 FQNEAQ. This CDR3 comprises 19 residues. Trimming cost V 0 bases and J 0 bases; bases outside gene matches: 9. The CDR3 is CASSLARLLAGFSTDTQYF. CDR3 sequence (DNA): TGTGCCAGCAGCTTAGCCCGCTTACTAGCGGGGTTTAGCACAGATACGCAGTATTTT.

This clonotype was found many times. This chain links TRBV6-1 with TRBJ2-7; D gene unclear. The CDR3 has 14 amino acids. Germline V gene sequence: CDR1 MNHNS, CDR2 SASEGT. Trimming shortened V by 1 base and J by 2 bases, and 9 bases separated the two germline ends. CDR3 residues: CASSEVYGPYEQYV. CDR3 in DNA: TGTGCCAGCAGTGAAGTGTACGGACCCTACGAGCAGTACGTC.

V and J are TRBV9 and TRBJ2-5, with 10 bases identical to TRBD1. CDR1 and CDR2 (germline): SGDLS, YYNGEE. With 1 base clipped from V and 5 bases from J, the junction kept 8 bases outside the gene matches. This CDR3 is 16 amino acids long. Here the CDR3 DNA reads TGTGCCAGCAGCGTAAACGGACAGGGGGATCGGGAGACCCAGTACTTC. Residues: CASSVNGQGDRETQYF.

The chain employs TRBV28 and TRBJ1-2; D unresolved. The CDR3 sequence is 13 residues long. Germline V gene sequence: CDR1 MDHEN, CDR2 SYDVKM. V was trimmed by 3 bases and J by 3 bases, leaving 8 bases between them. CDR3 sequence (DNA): TGTGCCAGCAGTTTTGGGTGGGACTATGGCTACACCTTC. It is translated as CASSFGWDYGYTF.

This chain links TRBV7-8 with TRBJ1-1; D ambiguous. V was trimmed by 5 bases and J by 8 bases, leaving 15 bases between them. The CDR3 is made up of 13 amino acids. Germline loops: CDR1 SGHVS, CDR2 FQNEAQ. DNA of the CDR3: TGTGCCAGCAGCCGCATGACCTTGGTGGAAGCTTTCTTT. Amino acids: CASSRMTLVEAFF.